These T cell receptor beta chains were read from a single sample in a study of OX40 agonist ivuxolimab in advanced cancers. The protocol was immunoSEQ multiplex PCR, while the TCRdb copy is restricted to in-frame clones and leaves out a portion. The sample lists some 90,000 clones; around 87% were seen once. The sequences come from CD4+ or CD8+ T cells sorted from blood, collected in a trial of the OX40 agonist ivuxolimab. Every receptor here comes from an adult with an advanced solid tumor such as melanoma, head and neck, liver or kidney cancer. The CDR3 runs from the conserved cysteine through the conserved F or W. A D gene is named only where the DNA matches it firmly. Not all rows give a size; the values are once, few, many and, for expanded clones, a class.

j_call,v_call,clone_size,d_call,cdr3_nt,cdr3_aa
TRBJ1-1,TRBV11-2,.,.,TGTGCCAGCAAAAATGAACAGGGGAACACTGAAGCTTTCTTT,CASKNEQGNTEAFF
TRBJ1-4,TRBV5-6,.,.,TGTGCCAGCAGCTTGTGGTGGGGCCCAAATGAAAAACTGTTTTTT,CASSLWWGPNEKLFF
TRBJ1-1,TRBV2,.,.,TGTGCCAGCAGTTTAAGGACAGTGAACACTGAAGCTTTCTTT,CASSLRTVNTEAFF
TRBJ1-5,TRBV7-8,.,.,TGTGCCAGCAGCTTTGCAGATAGCAATCAGCCCCAGCATTTT,CASSFADSNQPQHF
TRBJ1-1,TRBV14,.,.,TGTGCCAGCAGTCCTCCCGGTAGGAACACTGAAGCTTTCTTT,CASSPPGRNTEAFF
TRBJ1-5,TRBV4-2,.,.,TGTGCCAGCAGCCAAGGACAGTCCAATCAGCCCCAGCATTTT,CASSQGQSNQPQHF
TRBJ1-2,TRBV5-1,.,.,TGCGCCAGCTCGCTTCAGCTTCCTTTGGGGGGCAATGGCTACACCTTC,CASSLQLPLGGNGYTF
TRBJ1-4,TRBV5-1,.,.,TGCGCCAGCAGCCAAGATGCAACTAATGAAAAACTGTTTTTT,CASSQDATNEKLFF
TRBJ2-7,TRBV19,.,.,TGTGCCAGTAAACCCCCACAGGGACAGCAGTACTTC,CASKPPQGQQYF
TRBJ2-2,TRBV5-1,.,.,TGCGCCAGCAGCGGCTGGGACATCACCGGGGAGCTGTTTTTT,CASSGWDITGELFF
TRBJ1-6,TRBV4-1,.,.,TGCGCCAGCAGCCATCCCCCGACAGGCCTGATTAATTCACCCCTCCACTTT,CASSHPPTGLINSPLHF
TRBJ1-2,TRBV5-4,.,TRBD1,TGTGCCAGCAGCGTTCGGGACAGGGCCGCCTATGGCTACACCTTC,CASSVRDRAAYGYTF
TRBJ2-2,TRBV18,.,.,TGTGCCAGCTCACCACCGAAGCGCACCGGGGAGCTGTTTTTT,CASSPPKRTGELFF
TRBJ1-1,TRBV19,once,TRBD1,TGTGCCAGTAACCCGACAGGGGGGTGGACTGAAGCTTTCTTT,CASNPTGGWTEAFF
TRBJ2-7,TRBV6-6,.,.,TGTGCCAGCAGGAAGGGGCAGGCCGAGCAGTACTTC,CASRKGQAEQYF
TRBJ1-1,TRBV6-5,.,.,TGTGCCAGCAGTTACGCGGTCAGGAACACTGAAGCTTTCTTT,CASSYAVRNTEAFF
TRBJ1-2,TRBV6-1,.,.,TGTGCCAGCTTCCGGACCGGGGGCCCCCATGGCTACACCTTC,CASFRTGGPHGYTF
TRBJ1-1,TRBV5-6,.,TRBD1,TGTGCCAGCAGCCTACGACAGGGTCTGAACACTGAAGCTTTCTTT,CASSLRQGLNTEAFF
TRBJ2-1,TRBV6-5,.,.,TGTGCCAGCAGACCCGAGATTACAAGGTTTTTTTTGTTCTTC,CASRPEITRFFLFF
TRBJ2-2,TRBV7-9,.,.,TGTGCCAGCATCCCCCGAGGGAGAGACACCGGGGAGCTGTTTTTT,CASIPRGRDTGELFF